The rows below give T cell receptor beta chains drawn from one sample of a study of CD8 T cells in Susac syndrome. TCRdb re-called the immunoSEQ multiplex PCR reads with MiXCR, one entry per CDR3 protein. The sample records around 130,000 distinct CDR3 sequences, approximately 95% being singletons. Sequenced: CD4+ T cells from PBMCs. These receptor sequences come from a human donor with multiple sclerosis. CDR3s include the opening cysteine and the closing phenylalanine or tryptophan. The order of the fields is V gene, D gene, J gene, clone size, CDR3 protein, CDR3 DNA. D genes are given only for firm matches. Some rows have no size entry. The others give once, few or many, or a class for an expanded clone.

V gene: TRBV27
D gene: -
J gene: TRBJ1-1
clone size: -
CDR3 protein: CASSYSGSPGTEAFF
CDR3 DNA: TGTGCCAGCAGTTACTCCGGGTCCCCGGGGACTGAAGCTTTCTTT

V gene: TRBV6-2/TRBV6-3
D gene: -
J gene: TRBJ2-6
clone size: -
CDR3 protein: CASSQAGANVLTF
CDR3 DNA: TGTGCCAGCAGTCAAGCTGGGGCCAACGTCCTGACTTTC

V gene: TRBV27
D gene: -
J gene: TRBJ2-5
clone size: -
CDR3 protein: CASSSRRVQETQYF
CDR3 DNA: TGTGCCAGCAGTTCAAGACGGGTACAAGAGACCCAGTACTTC

V gene: TRBV3-1
D gene: TRBD1
J gene: TRBJ2-5
clone size: -
CDR3 protein: CASSQDKRGLETQYF
CDR3 DNA: TGTGCCAGCAGCCAAGATAAGAGGGGGCTAGAGACCCAGTACTTC

V gene: TRBV15
D gene: -
J gene: TRBJ2-7
clone size: -
CDR3 protein: CATSRDVDYEQYF
CDR3 DNA: TGTGCCACCAGCAGAGACGTCGACTACGAGCAGTACTTC

V gene: TRBV20-1
D gene: TRBD2
J gene: TRBJ2-5
clone size: -
CDR3 protein: CSARDSGRADETQYF
CDR3 DNA: TGCAGTGCTAGAGATTCCGGGAGGGCCGACGAGACCCAGTACTTC

V gene: TRBV7-6
D gene: TRBD1
J gene: TRBJ1-2
clone size: -
CDR3 protein: CASSPGQGSIGYTF
CDR3 DNA: TGTGCCAGCAGCCCGGGACAGGGTTCCATTGGCTACACCTTC

V gene: TRBV12-3/TRBV12-4
D gene: TRBD2
J gene: TRBJ2-7
clone size: -
CDR3 protein: CASGQSGSRYMVQYF
CDR3 DNA: TGTGCCAGCGGCCAAAGCGGGAGTAGATATATGGTGCAGTACTTC

V gene: TRBV7-2
D gene: TRBD2
J gene: TRBJ2-1
clone size: -
CDR3 protein: CASSLVSGKSGGALFF
CDR3 DNA: TGTGCCAGCAGCTTAGTGTCCGGGAAGAGCGGGGGGGCTTTGTTCTTC

V gene: TRBV24-1
D gene: -
J gene: TRBJ2-6
clone size: -
CDR3 protein: CATSLGNSGANVLTF
CDR3 DNA: TGTGCCACCAGCCTGGGCAACTCTGGGGCCAACGTCCTGACTTTC

V gene: TRBV6-5
D gene: -
J gene: TRBJ1-1
clone size: -
CDR3 protein: CASSYDVSKNGAFF
CDR3 DNA: TGTGCCAGCAGTTACGACGTGAGCAAGAACGGAGCTTTCTTT

V gene: TRBV11-2
D gene: TRBD2
J gene: TRBJ2-3
clone size: -
CDR3 protein: CASSTGGWPDTQYF
CDR3 DNA: TGTGCCAGCAGCACCGGGGGGTGGCCAGATACGCAGTATTTT

V gene: TRBV14
D gene: -
J gene: TRBJ1-2
clone size: -
CDR3 protein: CASSQEGFGYTF
CDR3 DNA: TGTGCCAGCAGCCAAGAGGGTTTTGGCTACACCTTC

V gene: TRBV4-3
D gene: -
J gene: TRBJ1-6
clone size: -
CDR3 protein: CASSQEARGEPLHF
CDR3 DNA: TGCGCCAGCAGCCAAGAGGCCCGGGGGGAGCCCCTCCACTTT

V gene: TRBV20-1
D gene: TRBD2
J gene: TRBJ2-3
clone size: once
CDR3 protein: CSAPPGLAGADTQYF
CDR3 DNA: TGCAGTGCTCCCCCGGGACTAGCGGGCGCAGATACGCAGTATTTT

V gene: TRBV3-1
D gene: -
J gene: TRBJ1-6
clone size: -
CDR3 protein: CASSPRTDNSPLHF
CDR3 DNA: TGTGCCAGCAGCCCCCGGACAGATAATTCACCCCTCCACTTT

V gene: TRBV5-1
D gene: TRBD1
J gene: TRBJ1-1
clone size: -
CDR3 protein: CASSSTGTGGKEAFF
CDR3 DNA: TGCGCCAGCAGCTCGACCGGGACAGGAGGGAAAGAAGCTTTCTTT

V gene: TRBV20-1
D gene: -
J gene: TRBJ2-1
clone size: -
CDR3 protein: CSARAKYNEQFF
CDR3 DNA: TGCAGTGCTAGGGCGAAATACAATGAGCAGTTCTTC

V gene: TRBV7-9
D gene: TRBD1
J gene: TRBJ1-5
clone size: -
CDR3 protein: CASSSDRPSEPQHF
CDR3 DNA: TGTGCCAGCAGCTCGGACAGGCCGTCGGAGCCCCAGCATTTT

V gene: TRBV12-3/TRBV12-4
D gene: -
J gene: TRBJ2-2
clone size: -
CDR3 protein: CASSPLRGGNTGELFF
CDR3 DNA: TGTGCCAGCAGTCCTCTTCGCGGCGGGAACACCGGGGAGCTGTTTTTT